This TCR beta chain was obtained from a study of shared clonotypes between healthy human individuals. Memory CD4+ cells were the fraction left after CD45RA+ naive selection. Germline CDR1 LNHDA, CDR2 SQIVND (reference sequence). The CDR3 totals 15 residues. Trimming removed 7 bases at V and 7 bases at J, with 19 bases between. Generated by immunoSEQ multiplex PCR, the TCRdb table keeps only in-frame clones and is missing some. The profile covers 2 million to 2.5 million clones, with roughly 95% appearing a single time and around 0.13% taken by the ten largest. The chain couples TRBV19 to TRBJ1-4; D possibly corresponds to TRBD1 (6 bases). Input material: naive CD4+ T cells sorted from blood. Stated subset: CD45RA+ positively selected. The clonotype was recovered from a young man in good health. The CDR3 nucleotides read TGTGCCAGTATACCTGGGGGCAGGGGAGGTGAAAAACTGTTTTTT. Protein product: CASIPGGRGGEKLFF.